Here is one T cell receptor beta chain with its context. Its antigen is unidentified. The CDR3 is 14 residues long. CDR1 and CDR2 from the germline V gene are SGHNT and YYREEE (reference sequence). Trimming took off 3 bases at V and 3 bases at J, with 9 bases between the two ends. The data originate from a study of shared clonotypes between healthy human individuals. The study's findings and limits: Shared clonotypes: about 5.3% naive CD4, around 4% naive CD8, about 2.5% memory CD4, more than 0.3% memory CD8.

TCRdb's table, derived via immunoSEQ multiplex PCR, lists solely in-frame clones and lacks some. The sample has a few million clones; approximately 93% are singletons. The V gene is TRBV5-4, the J gene TRBJ1-4; a weak D match, TRBD1 (5 bases). Sequencing was done on a sample of naive CD4+ T cells from PBMCs. Subset defined: CD45RA+ positively selected. This clonotype originated in a man aged 18 to 29 in good health. Some clones in this sample may be carry-over from other donors' samples. The CDR3 nucleotides are TGTGCCAGCAGCTACGGGACTTCTAATGAAAAACTGTTTTTT. Its translation is CASSYGTSNEKLFF.